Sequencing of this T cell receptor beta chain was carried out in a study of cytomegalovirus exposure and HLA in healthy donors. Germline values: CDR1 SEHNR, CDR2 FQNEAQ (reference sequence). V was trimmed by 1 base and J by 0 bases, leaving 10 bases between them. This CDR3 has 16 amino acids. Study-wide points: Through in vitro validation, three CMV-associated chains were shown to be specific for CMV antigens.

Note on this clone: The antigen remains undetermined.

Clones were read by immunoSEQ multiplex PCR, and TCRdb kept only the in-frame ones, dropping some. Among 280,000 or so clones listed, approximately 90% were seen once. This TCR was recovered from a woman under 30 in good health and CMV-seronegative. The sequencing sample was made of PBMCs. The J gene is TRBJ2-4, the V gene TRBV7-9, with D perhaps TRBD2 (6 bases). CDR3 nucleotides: TGTGCCAGCAGCTTAGAGTGGGGGGAAGCCAAAAACATTCAGTACTTC. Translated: CASSLEWGEAKNIQYF.